Listed below are T cell receptor beta chains from one sample, sequenced in a study of early stage breast cancer tumors. Here immunoSEQ multiplex PCR was the method, and the copy in TCRdb shows in-frame clones only, minus some. The sample includes around 6,700 clones, 50% to 75% seen only once; the top ten take 13%. The source material was normal breast tissue next to the tumor. The receptors stem from a person aged 50-59 years with breast cancer. CDR3s include the opening cysteine and the closing phenylalanine or tryptophan. Each record gives: D gene, clone size, V gene, J gene, CDR3 DNA, CDR3 protein. A D gene is named only where the DNA matches it firmly. A row's size may be missing; if present it is once, few, many or a size class.

d_gene: .; abundance: .; v_gene: TRBV7-9; j_gene: TRBJ2-3; CDR3nt: TGTGCCAGCAGCCGGCAGACCGCCGCAGATACGCAGTATTTT; CDR3aa: CASSRQTAADTQYF
d_gene: .; abundance: .; v_gene: TRBV28; j_gene: TRBJ2-2; CDR3nt: TGTGCCAGCAGTTTCCAGAACACCGGGGAGCTGTTTTTT; CDR3aa: CASSFQNTGELFF
d_gene: .; abundance: few; v_gene: TRBV19; j_gene: TRBJ1-1; CDR3nt: TGTGCCAGTAGTAGTATAGGGGCCCATGAAGCTTTCTTT; CDR3aa: CASSSIGAHEAFF
d_gene: .; abundance: .; v_gene: TRBV11-1; j_gene: TRBJ1-3; CDR3nt: TGTGCCAGCAGCTTAGCGGAGGGGTTCTCTGGAAACACCATATATTTT; CDR3aa: CASSLAEGFSGNTIYF
d_gene: TRBD2; abundance: .; v_gene: TRBV14; j_gene: TRBJ2-5; CDR3nt: TGTGCCAGCAGCCAATTTAGCGGGAGAACAGAGACCCAGTACTTC; CDR3aa: CASSQFSGRTETQYF
d_gene: TRBD1; abundance: .; v_gene: TRBV7-2; j_gene: TRBJ1-2; CDR3nt: TGTGCCAGCAGCGTTGGACAGGGAGTCGGCTACACCTTC; CDR3aa: CASSVGQGVGYTF
d_gene: .; abundance: few; v_gene: TRBV9; j_gene: TRBJ2-7; CDR3nt: TGTGCCAGCAGCGTAGGAGACGGATCCTACGAGCAGTACTTC; CDR3aa: CASSVGDGSYEQYF
d_gene: .; abundance: few; v_gene: TRBV6-1; j_gene: TRBJ1-1; CDR3nt: TGTGCCAGCAGGGACGGGGGACTGAACACTGAAGCTTTCTTT; CDR3aa: CASRDGGLNTEAFF
d_gene: .; abundance: .; v_gene: TRBV7-9; j_gene: TRBJ1-1; CDR3nt: TGTGCCAGCAGCCCCTCCACAGGGCGGAACACTGAAGCTTTCTTT; CDR3aa: CASSPSTGRNTEAFF
d_gene: TRBD2; abundance: .; v_gene: TRBV7-3; j_gene: TRBJ2-1; CDR3nt: TGTGCCAGCACCCCGGGTAGCGGGAGCGGCAATGAGCAGTTCTTC; CDR3aa: CASTPGSGSGNEQFF
d_gene: .; abundance: .; v_gene: TRBV11-3; j_gene: TRBJ1-2; CDR3nt: TGTGCCAGCAGCTTCCCCCAAGGGGGGGGCTACACCTTC; CDR3aa: CASSFPQGGGYTF
d_gene: TRBD1; abundance: .; v_gene: TRBV5-1; j_gene: TRBJ2-2; CDR3nt: TGCGCCAGCAGGCCGGGACAGGGCGCCGGGGAGCTGTTTTTT; CDR3aa: CASRPGQGAGELFF
d_gene: TRBD1; abundance: few; v_gene: TRBV10-3; j_gene: TRBJ2-2; CDR3nt: TGTGCCATCAGTGAACAACAGGGGCACACCACCGGGGAGCTGTTTTTT; CDR3aa: CAISEQQGHTTGELFF
d_gene: TRBD2; abundance: .; v_gene: TRBV4-1; j_gene: TRBJ2-1; CDR3nt: TGCGCCAGCAGCCAAGGGTCGGGAGGGAGCTCCTACAATGAGCAGTTCTTC; CDR3aa: CASSQGSGGSSYNEQFF
d_gene: .; abundance: .; v_gene: TRBV2; j_gene: TRBJ1-2; CDR3nt: TGTGCCAGCAGTGAAGAGGTGGCAGGGTTTGCTAACTATGGCTACACCTTC; CDR3aa: CASSEEVAGFANYGYTF
d_gene: .; abundance: .; v_gene: TRBV21-1; j_gene: TRBJ1-1; CDR3nt: TGTGCCAGCAGCAAAATACGGCTGAACACTGAAGCTTTCTTT; CDR3aa: CASSKIRLNTEAFF